The 18 T cell receptor beta chains below come from one sample, sequenced in a study of post-analysis software for immune sequencing data. The study's findings and limits: Comparison of patients with controls showed 4 to 6 TRBV segments more frequent in patients, TRBV5-6, TRBV5-1 and TRBV20-1 among them.

Included in the TCR beta cDNA libraries were unique molecular identifiers. TCRdb fed the PCR reads into MiXCR, producing one record per CDR3 protein. The table has about 500,000 distinct CDR3 sequences, roughly 45% seen once. These receptors are not linked to any known antigen. Sequencing input: blood. These receptors all come from a girl aged 5 to 17 with multiple sclerosis.

The chain recombines TRBV20-1 with TRBJ2-1; 8 positions agree with TRBD2. With V trimmed by 2 bases and J by 13 bases, 7 bases remained unmatched. The CDR3 is 12 residues long. Germline assignment: CDR1 DFQATT and CDR2 SNEGSKA (reference sequence). CDR3 nucleotide sequence: TGCAGTGCTAGACGGCAGCGGGAGATACAGTTCTTC. Amino acids: CSARRQREIQFF.

This chain uses TRBV25-1 with TRBJ2-6; weak D call: TRBD2 (5 bases). Germline V lookup: CDR1 MGHDK, CDR2 SYGVNS. The CDR3 length is 16 residues. V was pared by 1 base and J by 1 base, with 8 bases between. The CDR3 DNA follows: TGTGCCAGCAGTGAATTTGAGGGATCTGGGGCCAACGTCCTGACTTTC. Translation: CASSEFEGSGANVLTF.

A note on this clonotype: An end of the junction does not agree with germline; a read error may underlie this. This rearrangement joins TRBV12-3 or TRBV12-4 to TRBJ2-3; 14 bases line up with TRBD2. The CDR3 extends over 13 amino acids. The CDR3 sequence is CASSSGLAGGEHF. CDR3 in DNA: TGTGCCAGCAGTTCCGGACTAGCGGGAGGTGAACATTTT.

As concerns this clonotype: A much larger clone differs from this one at a single base, so this may be a read error. In nucleotides, the CDR3 is TGCGCCAGCAGCTTGGCCAGGCAAAGCACAGATACGCAGTATTTT. Its protein is CASSLARQSTDTQYF. J is TRBJ2-3 and V is TRBV5-1; D remains unclear. Germline lookup yields CDR1 SGHRS and CDR2 YFSETQ. The CDR3 runs 15 residues. Trimming took off 0 bases at V and 0 bases at J, with 8 bases between the two ends.

This chain connects TRBV12-3 or TRBV12-4 to TRBJ2-1; D is undetermined. The CDR3 is 13 residues long. The ends were cut back, 3 bases at V and 7 bases at J, with 10 bases in the middle. The CDR3 sequence is CASSFRVPNEQFF. CDR3 coding DNA: TGTGCCAGCAGTTTCCGGGTTCCGAATGAGCAGTTCTTC.

This chain links TRBV28 with TRBJ2-1; 9 bases agree with TRBD2. Germline CDR1 and CDR2: MDHEN and SYDVKM. V trimming: 3 bases; J trimming: 10 bases; junction bases outside the gene matches: 16. CDR3 length equals 17 residues. CDR3: CASSFPWGREGQGEQFF. The CDR3 DNA is TGTGCCAGCAGTTTCCCCTGGGGGCGGGAGGGCCAAGGAGAGCAGTTCTTC.

The CDR3 sequence: CASSLLAGDSEQYF. The CDR3 region has the DNA TGTGCCAGCAGCTTGCTAGCGGGAGATAGCGAGCAGTACTTC. V gene TRBV7-9 combines with J gene TRBJ2-7, with 10 bases matching TRBD2. CDR3 size: 14 residues. V lost 3 bases and J lost 6; bases outside the gene matches: 5. Germline V lookup: CDR1 SEHNR, CDR2 FQNEAQ (reference sequence).

The rearrangement uses TRBV3-1 and TRBJ2-5; D unresolved. The CDR3 is 13 amino acids. The V gene lost 4 bases and the J gene lost 2 bases, with 8 bases spanning the gap. CDR1 is LGHDT, CDR2 YNNKEL, per germline (reference sequence). The CDR3 protein is CASSPQTQETQYF. CDR3 DNA sequence: TGTGCCAGCAGCCCTCAGACACAAGAGACCCAGTACTTC.

The chain couples TRBV20-1 to TRBJ2-7, with TRBD1 matching over 8 bases. The CDR3 length is 15 residues. CDR1 DFQATT and CDR2 SNEGSKA come from the germline V gene (reference sequence). J was trimmed by 6 bases and V by 0 bases; bases with no gene match: 10. The CDR3 is CSAREQGVKGSEQYF. CDR3 in DNA: TGCAGTGCTAGAGAACAGGGGGTAAAAGGCTCCGAGCAGTACTTC.

In its sample, this clonotype was seen a few times. The chain employs TRBV27 and TRBJ2-1, with D tentatively TRBD1 (7 bases). V was trimmed by 4 bases and J by 2 bases, leaving 15 bases between them. Germline CDR1 and CDR2: MNHEY and SMNVEV (reference sequence). This CDR3 region has 16 residues. CDR3 amino acids: CASSWGGTETYNEQFF. The CDR3 DNA reads as TGTGCCAGCAGTTGGGGCGGGACAGAGACCTACAATGAGCAGTTCTTC.

This chain links TRBV12-3 or TRBV12-4 with TRBJ2-3, with D tentatively TRBD2 (6 bases). Trimming shortened V by 7 bases and J by 4 bases, and 12 bases separated the two germline ends. The length of the CDR3 is 13 residues. In DNA form, the CDR3 reads TGTGCCAGCATCCGAGGGGAGGCAGATACGCAGTATTTT. Encoded protein: CASIRGEADTQYF.

The chain couples TRBV28 to TRBJ2-7; D is unresolved. The V gene lost 1 base and the J gene lost 0 bases, with 7 bases spanning the gap. The CDR3 is 14 amino acids. In germline, CDR1 is MDHEN, CDR2 SYDVKM. CDR3 DNA sequence: TGTGCCAGCAGTTTATTCGTCGGCTCCTACGAGCAGTACTTC. Encoded protein: CASSLFVGSYEQYF.

This clonotype has more than one count but fewer than ten. The rearrangement uses TRBV5-1 and TRBJ2-7; D gene unclear. The CDR3 runs to 15 residues. V was trimmed by 0 bases and J by 5 bases, leaving 15 bases between them. Germline V gene sequence: CDR1 SGHRS, CDR2 YFSETQ. CDR3 coding DNA: TGCGCCAGCAGCTTGGTAATTTTTGGGGATCACGAGCAGTACTTC. Its protein is CASSLVIFGDHEQYF.

The chain uses TRBV5-1 and TRBJ2-5; 11 bases agree with TRBD2. With 0 bases clipped from V and 13 bases from J, the junction kept 8 bases outside the gene matches. The CDR3 is 14 amino acids. Germline V gives CDR1 SGHRS, CDR2 YFSETQ. CDR3 DNA sequence: TGCGCCAGCAGCTTGGCCTTAGCGGGAGGGCCCCGGTACTTC. This sequence encodes CASSLALAGGPRYF.

This clonotype was picked up a small number of times. The rearrangement joins TRBV10-3 to TRBJ2-2; TRBD1 matches at 7 bases. The CDR3 extends over 14 amino acids. Germline loops: CDR1 ENHRY, CDR2 SYGVKD. With V trimmed by 4 bases and J by 1 base, 0 bases remained unmatched. CDR3 region: CAISGTGNTGELFF. The CDR3 DNA follows: TGTGCCATCAGTGGGACAGGGAACACCGGGGAGCTGTTTTTT.

This sequence joins TRBV15 and TRBJ2-7, with a weak D call TRBD2 (5 bases). Trimming left V 0 bases short and J 3 bases short, with 9 bases between. The CDR3 extends over 14 amino acids. Germline V gene sequence: CDR1 LNHNV, CDR2 YYDKDF (reference sequence). CDR3 amino acids: CATSRDRRDYEQYF. DNA for the CDR3: TGTGCCACCAGCAGAGATCGACGGGACTACGAGCAGTACTTC.

The rearrangement uses TRBV20-1 and TRBJ1-5; TRBD1 agrees at 7 bases. The germline V gene has CDR1 DFQATT and CDR2 SNEGSKA (reference sequence). The CDR3 length is 14 residues. V shed 3 bases and J 7 bases; nucleotides not matched to a gene: 9. This chain's CDR3 is CSASPFRGTQPQHF. In DNA form, the CDR3 reads TGCAGTGCTAGCCCCTTCAGGGGGACCCAGCCCCAGCATTTT.

The chain uses TRBV7-9 and TRBJ1-6, with D uncertain. V dropped 1 base and J dropped 7 bases, with 11 bases sitting between them. The CDR3 covers 15 residues. The V gene's germline CDR1 is SEHNR and CDR2 FQNEAQ (reference sequence). CDR3 sequence reads: CASSLVTAANSPLHF. Written as DNA, the CDR3 is TGTGCCAGCAGCTTAGTTACGGCGGCGAATTCACCCCTCCACTTT.